This T cell receptor (beta chain) was recorded in a study of identical twins. The CDR3 length is 15 residues. Germline V gene data show CDR1 as MNHNS and CDR2 as SASEGT. The V and J ends lost 6 bases and 1 base respectively, with 12 bases between them. TCRdb reprocessed the 5' RACE reads via MiXCR and lists one record per CDR3 protein. Of some 500,000 distinct CDR3 sequences listed, around an eighth were seen once; the top ten hold 0.8% to 1%. The table lists this clonotype with a few counts. This sample also appeared in a second study, on yellow fever vaccine responses in identical twins.

Sequenced: CD4+ T cells sorted from blood. The origin of this receptor is a woman aged 18-35 years in good health. The rearrangement links TRBV6-1 to TRBJ2-2; D gene uncertain. CDR3 nucleotides: TGTGCCAGCAGCGCCGACTGGGGGAACACCGGGGAGCTGTTTTTT. As protein: CASSADWGNTGELFF.